Shown below are 32 T cell receptor beta chains from a single sample sequenced in a study of long-term antiretroviral therapy in people with HIV. Assay version v3.0 of immunoSEQ was used, and it was run at survey level. Profiled with immunoSEQ multiplex PCR; TCRdb holds only in-frame clones, not every one. The sample yields over 15,000 clones, 90% to 95% seen once. The input for sequencing was unsorted PBMCs, taken 0.3 years after starting antiretroviral therapy. These receptors came from a man aged 60 to 69 with HIV.

The J gene is TRBJ1-1, the V gene TRBV5-4; D unresolved. The germline V and J ends were trimmed by 3 bases and 3 bases, with 9 bases remaining between them. CDR3 size: 13 residues. CDR1 SGHNT and CDR2 YYREEE come from the germline V gene (reference sequence). The CDR3 sequence is CASSSPAHTEAFF. For the CDR3, the DNA is TGTGCCAGCAGCTCCCCCGCCCACACTGAAGCTTTCTTT.

Notes on this clone: Its ends do not fully match the called genes, so a read error is possible. CDR3 nucleotide sequence: TGTGCCAACAGCGCTCCCGGGACAGACTACAATGAGCAGTTCTTC. It specifies CANSAPGTDYNEQFF. V is TRBV5-5 and J is TRBJ2-1; TRBD1 agrees at 7 bases. The CDR3 loop spans 15 amino acids. Germline assignment: CDR1 SGHKS and CDR2 YYEKEE (reference sequence).

V usage is TRBV29-1 and J usage is TRBJ2-7, with a tentative D call TRBD1 (6 bases). The CDR3 is made up of 13 amino acids. The V gene lost 1 base and the J gene lost 3 bases, with 10 bases spanning the gap. Germline V lookup: CDR1 SQVTM, CDR2 ANQGSEA. CDR3 residues: CSVEVGQRYEQYF. CDR3 coding DNA: TGCAGCGTTGAAGTAGGACAGCGCTACGAGCAGTACTTC.

This clone has a single count. The chain has TRBV2 and TRBJ2-6; D is ambiguous. The V gene lost 3 bases and the J gene lost 0 bases, with 6 bases spanning the gap. The CDR3 is made up of 15 amino acids. The germline gives CDR1 SNHLY, CDR2 FYNNEI. The CDR3 region has the DNA TGTGCCAGCAGTGAGGCCTTCTCTGGGGCCAACGTCCTGACTTTC. This encodes CASSEAFSGANVLTF.

The chain combines TRBV21-1 with TRBJ2-7; no check of the table's D call, TRBD2, against the DNA was made. TRBV21-1 is a pseudogene locus. The CDR3 runs 15 residues. The CDR3 DNA reads as TGTGCCAGCAGCAAAGCTCCTCGTTATACCTACGAGCAGTACTTC. Its protein is CASSKAPRYTYEQYF.

This chain joins TRBV5-4 and TRBJ2-7; D is possibly TRBD2 (6 bases). Germline V gene lookup returns CDR1 SGHNT and CDR2 YYREEE (reference sequence). Trimming took off 0 bases at V and 4 bases at J, with 14 bases between the two ends. CDR3 length: 15 residues. The CDR3 coding sequence is TGTGCCAGCAGCTTGGGGGGGGTCGCGACGTACGAGCAGTACTTC. Its translation is CASSLGGVATYEQYF.

V gene TRBV5-6 combines with J gene TRBJ1-6; D ambiguous. V lost 1 base, J lost 0 bases, and 11 bases lay in between. Germline V gives CDR1 SGHDT, CDR2 YYEEEE. CDR3 size: 17 residues. CDR3 region: CASSLLNGYSYNSPLHF. For the CDR3, the DNA is TGTGCCAGCAGCTTGCTTAACGGGTACTCCTATAATTCACCCCTCCACTTT.

The chain joins TRBV14 to TRBJ2-6; D unresolved. V shed 3 bases and J shed 2 bases, with 8 bases lying between them. Germline V gene data show CDR1 as SGHDN and CDR2 as FVKESK. This CDR3 has 15 residues. As DNA, the CDR3 is TGTGCCAGCAGCCATCTCGCAGCTGGGGCCAACGTCCTGACTTTC. Translated: CASSHLAAGANVLTF.

The rearrangement links TRBV7-2 to TRBJ2-3; D not resolved. The V end lost 2 bases, the J end lost 6 bases, and 9 bases lay between the germline ends. CDR1 and CDR2 (germline): SGHTA, FQGNSA. The CDR3 totals 13 residues. CDR3 amino acids: CASSLNQKDTQYF. CDR3 DNA sequence: TGTGCCAGCAGCTTAAACCAGAAGGATACGCAGTATTTT.

The rearrangement links TRBV5-6 to TRBJ1-3, with 8 bases matching TRBD1. V lost 2 bases, J lost 0 bases, and 10 bases stayed unmatched. The CDR3 has 18 residues. The germline CDR1 and CDR2 sequences are SGHDT and YYEEEE. This CDR3 is CASSFWTGKAVSGNTIYF. The CDR3 coding sequence is TGTGCCAGCAGCTTTTGGACAGGGAAGGCCGTCTCTGGAAACACCATATATTTT.

This clone was seen a handful of times. The V gene is TRBV7-9, the J gene TRBJ1-2; D uncertain. Trimming pared 4 bases from V and 0 bases from J, leaving 12 bases between. The length of the CDR3 is 15 residues. The germline gives CDR1 SEHNR, CDR2 FQNEAQ (reference sequence). The chain's CDR3 is CASSSDIATNYGYTF. CDR3 nucleotide sequence: TGTGCCAGCAGCTCTGACATAGCTACTAACTATGGCTACACCTTC.

The gene calls are TRBV7-8 and TRBJ2-7; 7 nucleotides match TRBD1. V was pared by 7 bases and J by 2 bases, with 8 bases of the junction left unmatched. The CDR3 is 14 amino acids. Germline lookup yields CDR1 SGHVS and CDR2 FQNEAQ. CDR3 in amino acids: CASKDRLSAYEQYF. The CDR3 region has the DNA TGTGCCAGCAAGGACAGGCTTTCTGCCTACGAGCAGTACTTC. Based on the CDR3 plus reference TRBV7-8 and TRBJ2-7, the full variable domain is GAGVSQSPRYKVAKRGQDVALRCDPISGHVSLFWYQQALGQGPEFLTYFQNEAQLDKSGLPSDRFFAERPEGSVSTLKIQRTQQEDSAVYLCASKDRLSAYEQYFGPGTRLTVT.

The chain has TRBV27 and TRBJ2-7, with D perhaps TRBD2 (6 bases). Germline V gene lookup returns CDR1 MNHEY and CDR2 SMNVEV (reference sequence). The CDR3 has 15 residues. V gave up 5 bases and J gave up 4 bases, with 18 bases separating them. The CDR3 nucleotides read TGTGCCAGCAGTCCCTACTTAGCAGGGACTTACGAGCAGTACTTC. Translating it yields CASSPYLAGTYEQYF.

The chain uses TRBV18 and TRBJ2-3; D is unresolved. The germline V and J ends were trimmed by 3 bases and 4 bases, with 8 bases remaining between them. CDR1 and CDR2 from the germline V gene are KGHSH and LQKENI. This CDR3 has 13 amino acids. The CDR3 sequence is CASSPSRADTQYF. The CDR3 DNA sequence: TGTGCCAGCTCACCCAGCCGCGCAGATACGCAGTATTTT.

This clone was seen a single time. The J gene is TRBJ1-2, the V gene TRBV10-2, with D possibly matching TRBD1 (5 bases). Per the germline V gene, CDR1 is WSHSY and CDR2 is SAAADI. The CDR3 is 14 amino acids. Trimming removed 2 bases from V and 2 bases from J, with 9 bases in between. CDR3 DNA sequence: TGCGCCAGCAGTGAGGACAGCGACAACTATGGCTACACCTTC. Protein sequence: CASSEDSDNYGYTF.

The chain has TRBV2 and TRBJ1-1; D gene ambiguous. There are 13 residues in the CDR3. V was pared by 0 bases and J by 5 bases, with 7 bases between. Germline V CDR1 and CDR2: SNHLY, FYNNEI. The CDR3 DNA is TGTGCCAGCAGTGAAGCGGCGGGAACTGAAGCTTTCTTT. It is translated as CASSEAAGTEAFF.

The chain is built from TRBV7-8 and TRBJ1-5; D gene unclear. Trimming cost V 5 bases and J 3 bases, with 11 bases left between them. The length of the CDR3 is 14 residues. CDR1 SGHVS and CDR2 FQNEAQ come from the germline V gene. CDR3: CASSGRRDNQPQHF. The CDR3, as DNA: TGTGCCAGCAGCGGAAGGAGAGACAATCAGCCCCAGCATTTT.

The chain has TRBV27 and TRBJ1-4; no definite D call. The length of the CDR3 is 14 residues. V was cut by 6 bases and J by 8 bases, with 16 bases left in between. Germline V gene data show CDR1 as MNHEY and CDR2 as SMNVEV (reference sequence). The DNA of the CDR3 is TGTGCCAGCAGACCCCAGTACGGCAGAGAAAAACTGTTTTTT. It codes for CASRPQYGREKLFF.

The gene calls are TRBV14 and TRBJ1-4; possible D gene TRBD1, 6 bases. This CDR3 has 15 amino acids. Looked up from germline, CDR1 is SGHDN and CDR2 is FVKESK. V lost 4 bases, J lost 7 bases, and 16 bases lay in between. CDR3 coding DNA: TGTGCCAGCAGCCGTCCCCAGGCGGGGGCTGAAAAACTGTTTTTT. Translation: CASSRPQAGAEKLFF. The whole variable domain, filled in from reference TRBV14 and TRBJ1-4, reads EAGVTQFPSHSVIEKGQTVTLRCDPISGHDNLYWYRRVMGKEIKFLLHFVKESKQDESGMPNNRFLAERTGGTYSTLKVQPAELEDSGVYFCASSRPQAGAEKLFFGSGTQLSVL.

This clone was seen once. This chain connects TRBV5-1 to TRBJ1-4; the D is unclear. The CDR3 contains 14 residues. Trimming took 0 bases from V and 0 from J, leaving 3 bases between them. Germline CDR1 and CDR2: SGHRS and YFSETQ. In DNA, the CDR3 is TGCGCCAGCAGCTTGGGAGCAACTAATGAAAAACTGTTTTTT. This sequence encodes CASSLGATNEKLFF.

Notes on this clone: A read error may produce the germline difference seen at one junction end. The chain has TRBV5-1 and TRBJ2-1; 13 bases line up with TRBD2. The length of the CDR3 is 16 residues. Germline CDR1 SGHRS, CDR2 YFSETQ. CDR3 nucleotide sequence: TGCGCCAGCAGCTCAACTAGCGGGAGGGCCTACCATGAGCAGTTCTTC. Translating gives CASSSTSGRAYHEQFF.

V and J are TRBV2 and TRBJ1-1, with D perhaps matching TRBD1 (6 bases). The CDR3 has 14 residues. The ends were cut back, 10 bases at V and 1 base at J, with 16 bases in the middle. In germline, CDR1 is SNHLY, CDR2 FYNNEI. In DNA, the CDR3 is TGTGCCACCGCGATCAGGGGAGGGAACACTGAAGCTTTCTTT. This sequence encodes CATAIRGGNTEAFF.

This clone qualifies as medium-sized (0.01 to 0.1%). The V gene is TRBV30, the J gene TRBJ1-4; TRBD1 matches 9 bases. The CDR3 runs to 14 residues. J gave up 9 bases and V 5 bases, and 10 bases lay outside the gene matches. Germline values: CDR1 GTSNPN, CDR2 SVGIG (reference sequence). CDR3 region: CAWAPPGQGQKLFF. The DNA of the CDR3 is TGTGCCTGGGCCCCGCCGGGACAGGGCCAAAAACTGTTTTTT.

The chain joins TRBV5-1 to TRBJ2-2; 8 bases align to TRBD2. With V trimmed by 6 bases and J by 6 bases, 7 bases remained unmatched. The CDR3 is 14 amino acids. Per germline, CDR1 SGHRS and CDR2 YFSETQ. CDR3 amino acids: CASTVAGSSGELFF. The CDR3 DNA follows: TGCGCCAGCACCGTAGCGGGATCCTCCGGGGAGCTGTTTTTT. The variable domain in full, with the rest retrieved from reference TRBV5-1 and TRBJ2-2, is KAGVTQTPRYLIKTRGQQVTLSCSPISGHRSVSWYQQTPGQGLQFLFEYFSETQRNKGNFPGRFSGRQFSNSRSEMNVSTLELGDSALYLCASTVAGSSGELFFGEGSRLTVL.

V and J are TRBV5-1 and TRBJ2-7; 7 positions agree with TRBD1. Germline CDR1 reads SGHRS; CDR2 reads YFSETQ. The CDR3 extends over 14 amino acids. V was clipped by 4 bases and J by 7 bases; unmatched bases: 11. CDR3 residues: CASSGDSSPLEQYF. The CDR3 region has the DNA TGCGCCAGCAGCGGGGACAGTAGCCCCCTTGAGCAGTACTTC.

The chain recombines TRBV30 with TRBJ2-5; 12 bases agree with TRBD2. The CDR3 covers 15 residues. Trimming at V came to 5 bases and at J to 1 base, leaving 5 bases not matched to a gene. The germline CDR1 and CDR2 sequences are GTSNPN and SVGIG (reference sequence). DNA of the CDR3: TGTGCCTGGGTAAGGACTAGCGGGATCCAAGAGACCCAGTACTTC. Its translation: CAWVRTSGIQETQYF.

This chain connects TRBV5-1 to TRBJ2-1; tentative D call: TRBD1 (6 bases). V was cut by 0 bases and J by 6 bases, with 10 bases left in between. Looked up from germline, CDR1 is SGHRS and CDR2 is YFSETQ. The CDR3 loop spans 14 amino acids. CDR3 sequence: CASSLVQGRNEQFF. Written as DNA, the CDR3 is TGCGCCAGCAGCTTGGTACAGGGTCGCAATGAGCAGTTCTTC.

This chain links TRBV9 with TRBJ1-4, with 7 bases aligning to TRBD1. With V trimmed by 0 bases and J by 4 bases, 3 bases remained unmatched. This CDR3 has 15 amino acids. CDR1 and CDR2 from the germline V gene are SGDLS and YYNGEE. The CDR3 DNA follows: TGTGCCAGCAGCGTAGGTGGGACAGTTAATGAAAAACTGTTTTTT. Amino acids: CASSVGGTVNEKLFF.

The sample holds a few counts of this clone. This chain connects TRBV30 to TRBJ2-7; tentatively, D is TRBD1 or TRBD2 (5 bases each). This CDR3 has 14 amino acids. The germline V gene encodes CDR1 GTSNPN and CDR2 SVGIG (reference sequence). V dropped 0 bases and J dropped 5 bases, with 14 bases sitting between them. The CDR3 DNA sequence: TGTGCCTGGAGTGTTAAGGCAGGGACGGACGAGCAGTACTTC. This codes for CAWSVKAGTDEQYF. The full variable domain, with the rest looked up from reference TRBV30 and TRBJ2-7, is SQTIHQWPATLVQPVGSPLSLECTVEGTSNPNLYWYRQAAGRGLQLLFYSVGIGQISSEVPQNLSASRPQDRQFILSSKKLLLSDSGFYLCAWSVKAGTDEQYFGPGTRLTVT.

The V call is TRBV9, the J call TRBJ2-2; D gene ambiguous. V gave up 8 bases and J gave up 3 bases, with 14 bases separating them. The CDR3 spans 14 residues. CDR1 and CDR2 (germline): SGDLS, YYNGEE. The CDR3 here is CASQPGQYTGELFF. As DNA, the CDR3 is TGTGCCAGTCAGCCCGGCCAATACACCGGGGAGCTGTTTTTT.

The V and J genes are TRBV5-1 and TRBJ2-7; 7 nucleotides align to TRBD1. The CDR3 runs 15 residues. The V segment lost 4 bases and the J segment 2 bases; nucleotides outside the gene matches: 9. Germline V gene sequence: CDR1 SGHRS, CDR2 YFSETQ. The CDR3 here is CASSIGQVSPYEQYF. The CDR3 region has the DNA TGCGCCAGCAGCATAGGACAGGTGAGCCCCTACGAGCAGTACTTC.

DNA of the CDR3: TGTGCCAGCAGCTCCGGACAGGGGATAATGAACACTGAAGCTTTCTTT. It specifies CASSSGQGIMNTEAFF. This chain joins TRBV5-4 and TRBJ1-1, with 9 bases matching TRBD1. The CDR3 runs to 16 residues. The germline CDR1 and CDR2 sequences are SGHNT and YYREEE (reference sequence). Trimming removed 3 bases from V and 0 bases from J; junction bases left unmatched: 6.